This TCR beta chain was found in a study of immune cell composition in non-small cell lung cancer. The assay was immunoSEQ multiplex PCR, and TCRdb's table has in-frame clones only and misses some. This repertoire shows 5,000 to 6,500 clones, nearly 90% found once; its top ten account for 6.4%. Normal lung sampling was at least 3 cm from the tumour, as distant as possible. The CDR3 loop spans 13 amino acids. Trimming cost V 1 base and J 8 bases, with 10 bases left between them. Germline loops: CDR1 SGHTA, CDR2 FQGNSA. The chain has TRBV7-2 and TRBJ2-3; tentatively, D is TRBD1 (6 bases). Material: non-adjacent lung tissue. This sequence originates from a human donor with non-small cell lung cancer. The chain's CDR3 is CASSLEGRGTQYF. CDR3 DNA: TGTGCCAGCAGCTTAGAGGGCAGGGGTACGCAGTATTTT.